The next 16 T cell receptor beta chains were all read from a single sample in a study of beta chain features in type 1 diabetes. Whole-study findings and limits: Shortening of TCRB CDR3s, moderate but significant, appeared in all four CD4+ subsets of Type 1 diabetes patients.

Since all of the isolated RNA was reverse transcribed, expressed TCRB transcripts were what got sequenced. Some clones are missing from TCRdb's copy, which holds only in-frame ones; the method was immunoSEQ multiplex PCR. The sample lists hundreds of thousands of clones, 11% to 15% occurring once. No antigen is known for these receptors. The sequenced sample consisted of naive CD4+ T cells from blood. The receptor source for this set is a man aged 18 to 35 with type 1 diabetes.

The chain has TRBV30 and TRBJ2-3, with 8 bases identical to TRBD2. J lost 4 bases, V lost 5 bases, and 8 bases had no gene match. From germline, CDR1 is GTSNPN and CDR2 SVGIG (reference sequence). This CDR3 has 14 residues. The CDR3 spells CAWGTLTSADTQYF. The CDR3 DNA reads TGTGCCTGGGGAACCCTGACTAGCGCAGATACGCAGTATTTT.

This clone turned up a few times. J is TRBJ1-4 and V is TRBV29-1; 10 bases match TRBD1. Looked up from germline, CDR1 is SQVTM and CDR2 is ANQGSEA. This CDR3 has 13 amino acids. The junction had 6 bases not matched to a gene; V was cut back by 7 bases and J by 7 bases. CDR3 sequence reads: CSAGTGEGEKLFF. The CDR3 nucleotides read TGCAGCGCGGGGACAGGGGAGGGTGAAAAACTGTTTTTT.

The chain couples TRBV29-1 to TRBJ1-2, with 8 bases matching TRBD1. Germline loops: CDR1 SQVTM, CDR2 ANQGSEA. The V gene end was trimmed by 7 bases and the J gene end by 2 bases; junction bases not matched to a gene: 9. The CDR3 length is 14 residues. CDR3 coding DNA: TGCAGCGGCGGACAGGGAGGCGGGAACTATGGCTACACCTTC. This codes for CSGGQGGGNYGYTF.

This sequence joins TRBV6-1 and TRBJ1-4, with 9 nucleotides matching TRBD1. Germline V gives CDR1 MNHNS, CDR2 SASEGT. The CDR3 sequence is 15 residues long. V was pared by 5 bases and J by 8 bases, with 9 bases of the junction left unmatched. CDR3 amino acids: CASSRDRASDEKLFF. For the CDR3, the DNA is TGTGCCAGCAGTAGGGACAGGGCCTCGGACGAAAAACTGTTTTTT.

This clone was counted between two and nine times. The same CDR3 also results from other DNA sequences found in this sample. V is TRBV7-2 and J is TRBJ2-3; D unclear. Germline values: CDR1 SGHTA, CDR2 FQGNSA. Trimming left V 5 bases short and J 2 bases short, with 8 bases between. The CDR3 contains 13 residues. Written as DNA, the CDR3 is TGTGCCAGCAGCCCCGGGCCCACAGATACGCAGTATTTT. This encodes CASSPGPTDTQYF.

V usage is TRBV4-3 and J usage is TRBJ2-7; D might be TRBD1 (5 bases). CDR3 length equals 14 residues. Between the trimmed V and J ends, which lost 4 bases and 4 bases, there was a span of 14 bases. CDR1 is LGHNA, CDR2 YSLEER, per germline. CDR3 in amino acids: CASSLRQGGYEQYF. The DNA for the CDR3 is TGCGCCAGCAGCCTCCGGCAGGGCGGTTACGAGCAGTACTTC.

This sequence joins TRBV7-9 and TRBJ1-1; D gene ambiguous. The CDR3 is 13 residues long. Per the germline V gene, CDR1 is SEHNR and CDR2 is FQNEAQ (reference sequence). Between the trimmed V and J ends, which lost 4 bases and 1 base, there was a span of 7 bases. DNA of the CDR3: TGTGCCAGCAGCTCCCAGGCGAACACTGAAGCTTTCTTT. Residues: CASSSQANTEAFF.

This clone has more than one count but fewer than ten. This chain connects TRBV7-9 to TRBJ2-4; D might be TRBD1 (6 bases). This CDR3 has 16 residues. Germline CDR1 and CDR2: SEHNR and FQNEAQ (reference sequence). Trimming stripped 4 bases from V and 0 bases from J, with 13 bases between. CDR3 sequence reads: CASSYGQHLAKNIQYF. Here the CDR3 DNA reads TGTGCCAGCAGCTACGGACAGCATCTAGCCAAAAACATTCAGTACTTC.

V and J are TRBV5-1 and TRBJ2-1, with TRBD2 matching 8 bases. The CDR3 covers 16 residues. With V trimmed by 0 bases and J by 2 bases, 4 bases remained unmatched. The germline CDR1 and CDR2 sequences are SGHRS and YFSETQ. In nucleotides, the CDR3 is TGCGCCAGCAGCTTGGAGCGGGGGCGAGCCTACAATGAGCAGTTCTTC. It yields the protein CASSLERGRAYNEQFF.

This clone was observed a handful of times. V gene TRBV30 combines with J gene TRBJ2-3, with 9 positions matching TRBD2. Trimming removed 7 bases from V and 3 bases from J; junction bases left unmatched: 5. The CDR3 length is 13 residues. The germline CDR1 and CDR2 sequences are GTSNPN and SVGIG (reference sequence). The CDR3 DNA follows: TGTGCCTCGGCGAGCGGGGGGACAGATACGCAGTATTTT. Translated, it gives CASASGGTDTQYF.

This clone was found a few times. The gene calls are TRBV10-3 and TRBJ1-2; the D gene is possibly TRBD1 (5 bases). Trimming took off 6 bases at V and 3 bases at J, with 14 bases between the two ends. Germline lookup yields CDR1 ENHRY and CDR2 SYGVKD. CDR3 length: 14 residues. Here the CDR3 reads CAIRALGTDYGYTF. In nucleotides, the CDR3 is TGTGCCATCAGGGCCCTAGGGACGGACTATGGCTACACCTTC.

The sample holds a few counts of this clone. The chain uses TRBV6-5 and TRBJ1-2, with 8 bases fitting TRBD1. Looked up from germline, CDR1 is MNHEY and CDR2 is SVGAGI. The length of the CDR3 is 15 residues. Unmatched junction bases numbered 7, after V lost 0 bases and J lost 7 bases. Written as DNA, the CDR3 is TGTGCCAGCAGTTACTCGAGGACAGGGTCCCCTGGCTACACCTTC. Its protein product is CASSYSRTGSPGYTF.

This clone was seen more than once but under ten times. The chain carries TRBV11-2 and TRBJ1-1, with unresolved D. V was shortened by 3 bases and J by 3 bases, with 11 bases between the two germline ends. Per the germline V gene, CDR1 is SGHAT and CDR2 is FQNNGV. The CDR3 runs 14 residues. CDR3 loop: CASSFTNGDTEAFF. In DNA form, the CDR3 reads TGTGCCAGCAGCTTCACTAATGGAGACACTGAAGCTTTCTTT.

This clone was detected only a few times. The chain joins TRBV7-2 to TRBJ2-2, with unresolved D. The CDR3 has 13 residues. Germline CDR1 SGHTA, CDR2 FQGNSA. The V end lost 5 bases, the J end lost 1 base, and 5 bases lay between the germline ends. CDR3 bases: TGTGCCAGCAGCGTACTGAACACCGGGGAGCTGTTTTTT. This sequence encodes CASSVLNTGELFF.

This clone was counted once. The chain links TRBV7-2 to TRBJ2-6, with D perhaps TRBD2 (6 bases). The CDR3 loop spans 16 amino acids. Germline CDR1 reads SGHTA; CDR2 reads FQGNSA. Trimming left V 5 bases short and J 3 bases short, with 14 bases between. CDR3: CASSPRLGSGANVLTF. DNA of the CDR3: TGTGCCAGCAGCCCTAGGCTCGGGAGTGGGGCCAACGTCCTGACTTTC.

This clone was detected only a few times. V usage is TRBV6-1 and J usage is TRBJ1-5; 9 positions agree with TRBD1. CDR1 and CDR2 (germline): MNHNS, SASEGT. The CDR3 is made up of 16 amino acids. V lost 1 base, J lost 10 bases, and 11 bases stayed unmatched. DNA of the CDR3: TGTGCCAGCAGTGAAGTTCCGGGACAGGGTGTTCCTCCCCAGCATTTT. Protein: CASSEVPGQGVPPQHF.